This T cell receptor beta chain was recovered during a study of T-cell reconstitution after alpha-beta-depleted transplantation in children. Study-wide findings and caveats: For some patients, TCRbeta diversity was high at day 60 because of recipient T cells and thymic progenitors that survived.

From germline, CDR1 is SGHAT and CDR2 FQDESV (reference sequence). The CDR3 consists of 11 residues. The V end was cut by 1 base, the J end by 7 bases, with 4 bases between. Construction of the TCRbeta library involved unique molecular identifiers. From the PCR reads, TCRdb called clonotypes with MiXCR, one entry per CDR3 protein. The data hold around 500,000 distinct CDR3 sequences, with 23% observed a single time. With respect to this clonotype: Its antigen is still unknown.

The TCR sequence derives from a boy younger than two who had a stem cell transplant for acute myeloid leukemia, so the T cells may come from the graft donor. V is TRBV11-1 and J is TRBJ1-1; no definite D call. Sequenced here: PBMCs, mostly from graft donor cells, sampled 360 days after TCRalphabeta/CD19-depleted stem cell transplant. The CDR3 coding sequence is TGTGCCAGCAGCTTAGGGTTTGAAGCTTTCTTT. It codes for CASSLGFEAFF.